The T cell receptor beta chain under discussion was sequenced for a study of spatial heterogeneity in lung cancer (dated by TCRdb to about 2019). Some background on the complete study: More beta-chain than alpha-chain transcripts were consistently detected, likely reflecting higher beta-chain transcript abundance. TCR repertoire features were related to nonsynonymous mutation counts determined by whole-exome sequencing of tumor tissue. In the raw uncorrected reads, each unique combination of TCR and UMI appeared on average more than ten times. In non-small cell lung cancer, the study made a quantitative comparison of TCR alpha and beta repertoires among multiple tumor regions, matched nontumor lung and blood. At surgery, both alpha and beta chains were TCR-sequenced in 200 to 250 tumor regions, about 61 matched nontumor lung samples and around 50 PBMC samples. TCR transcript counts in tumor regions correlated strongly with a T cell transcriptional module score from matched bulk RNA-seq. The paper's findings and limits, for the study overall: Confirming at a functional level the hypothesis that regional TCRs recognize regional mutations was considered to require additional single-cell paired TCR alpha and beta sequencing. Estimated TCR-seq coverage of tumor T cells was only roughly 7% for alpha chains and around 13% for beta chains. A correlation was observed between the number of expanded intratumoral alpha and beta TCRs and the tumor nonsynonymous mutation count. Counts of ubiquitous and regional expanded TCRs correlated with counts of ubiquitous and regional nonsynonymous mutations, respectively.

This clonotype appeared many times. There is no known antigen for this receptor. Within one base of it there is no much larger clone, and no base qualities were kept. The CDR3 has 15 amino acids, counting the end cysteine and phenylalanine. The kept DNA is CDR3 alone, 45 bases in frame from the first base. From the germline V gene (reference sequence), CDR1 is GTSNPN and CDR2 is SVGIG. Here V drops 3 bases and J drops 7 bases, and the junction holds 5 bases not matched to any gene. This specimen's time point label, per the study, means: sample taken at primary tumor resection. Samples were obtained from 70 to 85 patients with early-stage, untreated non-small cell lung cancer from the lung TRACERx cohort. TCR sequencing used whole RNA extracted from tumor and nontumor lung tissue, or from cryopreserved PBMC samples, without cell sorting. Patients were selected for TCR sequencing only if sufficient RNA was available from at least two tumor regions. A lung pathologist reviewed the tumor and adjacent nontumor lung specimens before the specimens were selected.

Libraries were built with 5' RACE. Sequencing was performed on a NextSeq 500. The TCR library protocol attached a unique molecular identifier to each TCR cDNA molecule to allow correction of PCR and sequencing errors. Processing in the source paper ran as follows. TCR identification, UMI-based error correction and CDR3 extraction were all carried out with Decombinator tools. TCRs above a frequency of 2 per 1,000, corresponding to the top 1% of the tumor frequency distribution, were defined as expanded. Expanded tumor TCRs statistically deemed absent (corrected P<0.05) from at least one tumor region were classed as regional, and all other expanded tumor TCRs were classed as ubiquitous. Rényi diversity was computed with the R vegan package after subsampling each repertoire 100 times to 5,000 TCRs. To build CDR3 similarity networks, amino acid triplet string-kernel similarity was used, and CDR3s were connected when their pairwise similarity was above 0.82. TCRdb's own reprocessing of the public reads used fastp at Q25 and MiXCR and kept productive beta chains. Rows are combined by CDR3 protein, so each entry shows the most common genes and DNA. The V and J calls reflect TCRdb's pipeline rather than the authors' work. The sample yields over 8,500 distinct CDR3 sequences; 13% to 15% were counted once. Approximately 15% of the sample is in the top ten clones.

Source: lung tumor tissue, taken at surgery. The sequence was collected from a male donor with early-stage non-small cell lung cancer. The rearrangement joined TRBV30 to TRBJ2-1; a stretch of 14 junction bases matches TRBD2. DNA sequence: TGTGCCTGGAGCCTGGGGACTAGCGGGAGTAATGAGCAGTTCTTC. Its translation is CAWSLGTSGSNEQFF.